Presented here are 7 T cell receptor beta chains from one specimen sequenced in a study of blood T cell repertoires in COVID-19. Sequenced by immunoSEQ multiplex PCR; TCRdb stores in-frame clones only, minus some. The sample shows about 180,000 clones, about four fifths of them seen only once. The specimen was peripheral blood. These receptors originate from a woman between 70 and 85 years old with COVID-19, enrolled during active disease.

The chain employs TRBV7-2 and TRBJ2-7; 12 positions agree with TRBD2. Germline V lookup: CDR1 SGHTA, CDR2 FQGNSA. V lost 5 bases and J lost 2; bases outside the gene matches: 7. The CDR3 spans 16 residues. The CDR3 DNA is TGTGCCAGCAGCCCCCGGACTAGCGGGACCCCCTACGAGCAGTACTTC. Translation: CASSPRTSGTPYEQYF.

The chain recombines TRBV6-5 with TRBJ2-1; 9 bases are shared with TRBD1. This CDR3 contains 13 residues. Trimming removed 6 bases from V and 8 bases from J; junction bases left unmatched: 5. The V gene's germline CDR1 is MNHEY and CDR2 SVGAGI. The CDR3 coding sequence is TGTGCCAGCAGGCGACAGGGGGAGGATGAGCAGTTCTTC. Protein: CASRRQGEDEQFF.

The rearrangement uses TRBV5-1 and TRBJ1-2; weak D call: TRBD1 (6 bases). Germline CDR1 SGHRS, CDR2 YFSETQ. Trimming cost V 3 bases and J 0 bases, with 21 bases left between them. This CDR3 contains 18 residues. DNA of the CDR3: TGCGCCAGCAGCTACTATCGACGAAGGACAGAAACTAACTATGGCTACACCTTC. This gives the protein CASSYYRRRTETNYGYTF.

As DNA, the CDR3 is TGCGCCAGCAAAAAGACTAGCGGGAGCCACGAGCAGTACTTC. This gives the protein CASKKTSGSHEQYF. The chain uses TRBV5-1 and TRBJ2-7, with TRBD2 matching 12 bases. The germline V gene has CDR1 SGHRS and CDR2 YFSETQ. The CDR3 length is 14 residues. The V gene end was trimmed by 6 bases and the J gene end by 5 bases; junction bases not matched to a gene: 6. The whole variable domain, filled in from reference TRBV5-1 and TRBJ2-7, reads KAGVTQTPRYLIKTRGQQVTLSCSPISGHRSVSWYQQTPGQGLQFLFEYFSETQRNKGNFPGRFSGRQFSNSRSEMNVSTLELGDSALYLCASKKTSGSHEQYFGPGTRLTVT.

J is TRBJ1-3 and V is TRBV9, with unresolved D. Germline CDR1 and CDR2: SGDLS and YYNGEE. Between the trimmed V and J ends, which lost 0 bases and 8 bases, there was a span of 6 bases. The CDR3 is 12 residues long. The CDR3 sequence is CASSVGGDTIYF. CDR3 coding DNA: TGTGCCAGCAGCGTAGGAGGAGACACCATATATTTT. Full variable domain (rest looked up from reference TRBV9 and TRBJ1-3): DSGVTQTPKHLITATGQRVTLRCSPRSGDLSVYWYQQSLDQGLQFLIQYYNGEERAKGNILERFSAQQFPDLHSELNLSSLELGDSALYFCASSVGGDTIYFGEGSWLTVV.

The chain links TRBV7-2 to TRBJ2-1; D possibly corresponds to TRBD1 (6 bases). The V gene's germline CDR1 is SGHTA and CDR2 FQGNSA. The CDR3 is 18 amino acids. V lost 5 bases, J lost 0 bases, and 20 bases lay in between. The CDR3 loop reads CASSQQGYGRSSYNEQFF. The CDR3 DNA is TGTGCCAGCAGCCAGCAGGGGTATGGAAGAAGCTCCTACAATGAGCAGTTCTTC.

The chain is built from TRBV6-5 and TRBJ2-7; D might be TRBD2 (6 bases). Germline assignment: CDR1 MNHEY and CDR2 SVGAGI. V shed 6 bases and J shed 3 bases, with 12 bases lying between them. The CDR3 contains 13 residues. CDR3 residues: CASRSTGDYEQYF. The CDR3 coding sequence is TGTGCCAGCAGATCTACGGGGGACTACGAGCAGTACTTC.